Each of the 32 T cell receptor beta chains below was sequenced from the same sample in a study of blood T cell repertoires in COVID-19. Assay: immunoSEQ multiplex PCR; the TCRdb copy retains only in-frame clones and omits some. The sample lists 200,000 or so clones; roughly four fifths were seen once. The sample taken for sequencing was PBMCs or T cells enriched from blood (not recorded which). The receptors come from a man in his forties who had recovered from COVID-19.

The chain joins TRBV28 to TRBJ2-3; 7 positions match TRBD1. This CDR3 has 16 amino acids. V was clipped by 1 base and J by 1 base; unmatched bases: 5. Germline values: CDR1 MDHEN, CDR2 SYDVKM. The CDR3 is CASSLFSGGRTDTQYF. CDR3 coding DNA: TGTGCCAGCAGTTTATTCTCAGGGGGTCGCACAGATACGCAGTATTTT. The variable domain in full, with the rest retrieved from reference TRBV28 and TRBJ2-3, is DVKVTQSSRYLVKRTGEKVFLECVQDMDHENMFWYRQDPGLGLRLIYFSYDVKMKEKGDIPEGYSVSREKKERFSLILESASTNQTSMYLCASSLFSGGRTDTQYFGPGTRLTVL.

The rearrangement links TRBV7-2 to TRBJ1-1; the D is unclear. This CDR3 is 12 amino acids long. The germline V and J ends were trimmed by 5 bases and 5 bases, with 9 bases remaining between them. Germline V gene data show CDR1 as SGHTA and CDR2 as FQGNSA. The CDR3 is CASSRSGTEAFF. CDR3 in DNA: TGTGCCAGCAGCCGGAGTGGGACTGAAGCTTTCTTT.

This CDR3 is CASSPKLWTVGDTGELFF. CDR3 coding DNA: TGTGCCAGCTCACCGAAGTTGTGGACAGTTGGGGACACCGGGGAGCTGTTTTTT. The rearrangement joins TRBV18 to TRBJ2-2, with TRBD1 as a possible D gene (6 bases). The CDR3 contains 18 residues. The V end was cut by 3 bases, the J end by 3 bases, with 20 bases between. Germline V gene lookup returns CDR1 KGHSH and CDR2 LQKENI.

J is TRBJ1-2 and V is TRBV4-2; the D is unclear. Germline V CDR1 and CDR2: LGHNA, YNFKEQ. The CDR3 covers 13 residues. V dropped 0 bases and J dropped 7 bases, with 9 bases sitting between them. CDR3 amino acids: CASSQDRWAGYTF. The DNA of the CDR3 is TGTGCCAGCAGCCAAGATCGGTGGGCTGGCTACACCTTC.

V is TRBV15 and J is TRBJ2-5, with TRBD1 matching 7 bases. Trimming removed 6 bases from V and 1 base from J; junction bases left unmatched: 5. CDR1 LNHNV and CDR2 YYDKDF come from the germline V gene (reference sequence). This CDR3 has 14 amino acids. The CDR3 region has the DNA TGTGCCACCAGAGGCCCAGGGGGCCAAGAGACCCAGTACTTC. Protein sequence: CATRGPGGQETQYF. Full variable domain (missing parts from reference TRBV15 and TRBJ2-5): DAMVIQNPRYQVTQFGKPVTLSCSQTLNHNVMYWYQQKSSQAPKLLFHYYDKDFNNEADTPDNFQSRRPNTSFCFLDIRSPGLGDTAMYLCATRGPGGQETQYFGPGTRLLVL.

Here the CDR3 reads CSASLSRSGGPTGANVLTF. The CDR3 nucleotides read TGCAGTGCTAGTTTATCTCGAAGCGGGGGGCCGACTGGGGCCAACGTCCTGACTTTC. The chain employs TRBV20-1 and TRBJ2-6, with TRBD2 matching 9 bases. The CDR3 has 19 residues. Looked up from germline, CDR1 is DFQATT and CDR2 is SNEGSKA (reference sequence). Losses at the gene ends were 3 bases for V and 2 bases for J; bases not matched to a gene: 14.

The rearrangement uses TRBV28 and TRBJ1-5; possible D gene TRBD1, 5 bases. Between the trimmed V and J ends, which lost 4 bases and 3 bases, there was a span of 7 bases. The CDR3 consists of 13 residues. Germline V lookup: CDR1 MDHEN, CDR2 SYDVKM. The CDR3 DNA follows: TGTGCCAGCAGTTGGGGCACCAATCAGCCCCAGCATTTT. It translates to CASSWGTNQPQHF.

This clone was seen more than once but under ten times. CDR3 bases: TGTGCCAGCAGTCCTCAACAGACAGGGGGCCGACGGCCCCAGCATTTT. As protein: CASSPQQTGGRRPQHF. V gene TRBV28 combines with J gene TRBJ1-5; 10 positions agree with TRBD1. This CDR3 spans 16 amino acids. V lost 5 bases and J lost 9; bases outside the gene matches: 13. The V gene's germline CDR1 is MDHEN and CDR2 SYDVKM.

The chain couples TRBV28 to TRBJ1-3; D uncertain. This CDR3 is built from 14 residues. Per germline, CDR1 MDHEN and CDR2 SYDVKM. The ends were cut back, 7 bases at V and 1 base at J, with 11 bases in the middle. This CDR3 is CASKPAASGNTIYF. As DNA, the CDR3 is TGTGCCAGCAAACCCGCGGCATCTGGAAACACCATATATTTT. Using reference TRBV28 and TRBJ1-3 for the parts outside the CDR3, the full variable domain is DVKVTQSSRYLVKRTGEKVFLECVQDMDHENMFWYRQDPGLGLRLIYFSYDVKMKEKGDIPEGYSVSREKKERFSLILESASTNQTSMYLCASKPAASGNTIYFGEGSWLTVV.

CDR3 sequence: CASSYPLSSKNTEAFF. The CDR3 nucleotides are TGTGCCAGCAGTTACCCTCTGTCCAGTAAGAACACTGAAGCTTTCTTT. This chain links TRBV6-2 or TRBV6-3 with TRBJ1-1; no definite D call. The CDR3 consists of 16 residues. Germline values: CDR1 MNHEY, CDR2 SVGEGT. Between the trimmed V and J ends, which lost 2 bases and 1 base, there was a span of 14 bases.

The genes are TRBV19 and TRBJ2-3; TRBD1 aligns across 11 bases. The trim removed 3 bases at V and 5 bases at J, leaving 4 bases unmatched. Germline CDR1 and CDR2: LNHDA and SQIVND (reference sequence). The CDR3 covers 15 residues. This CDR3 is CASSIVGQGGDTQYF. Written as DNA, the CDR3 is TGTGCCAGTAGTATCGTGGGACAGGGGGGAGATACGCAGTATTTT. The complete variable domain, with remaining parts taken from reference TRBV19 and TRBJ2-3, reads DGGITQSPKYLFRKEGQNVTLSCEQNLNHDAMYWYRQDPGQGLRLIYYSQIVNDFQKGDIAEGYSVSREKKESFPLTVTSAQKNPTAFYLCASSIVGQGGDTQYFGPGTRLTVL.

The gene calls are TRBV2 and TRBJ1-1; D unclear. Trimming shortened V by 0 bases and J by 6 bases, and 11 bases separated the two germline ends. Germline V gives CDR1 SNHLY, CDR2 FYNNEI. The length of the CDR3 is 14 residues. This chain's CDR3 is CASSEAVQSPEAFF. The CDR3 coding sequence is TGTGCCAGCAGTGAAGCTGTACAGAGTCCTGAAGCTTTCTTT.

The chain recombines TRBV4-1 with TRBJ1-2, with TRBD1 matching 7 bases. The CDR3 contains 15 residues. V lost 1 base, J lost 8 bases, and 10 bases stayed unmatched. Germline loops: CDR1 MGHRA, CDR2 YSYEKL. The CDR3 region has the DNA TGCGCCAGCAGCCAAGGACCACAGGGGTCAGAGGGCTACACCTTC. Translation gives CASSQGPQGSEGYTF.

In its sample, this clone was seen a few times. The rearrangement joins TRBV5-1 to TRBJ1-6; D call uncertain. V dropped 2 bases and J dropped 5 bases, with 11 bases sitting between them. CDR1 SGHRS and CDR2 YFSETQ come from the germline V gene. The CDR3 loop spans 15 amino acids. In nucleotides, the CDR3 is TGCGCCAGCAGCTTTAGCTCAGCCGATAATTCACCCCTCCACTTT. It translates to CASSFSSADNSPLHF.

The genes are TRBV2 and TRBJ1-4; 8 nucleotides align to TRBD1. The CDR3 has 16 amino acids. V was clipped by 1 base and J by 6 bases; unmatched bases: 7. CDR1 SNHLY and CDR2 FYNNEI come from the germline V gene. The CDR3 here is CASSEGLQGADEKLFF. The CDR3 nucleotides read TGTGCCAGCAGTGAAGGTCTGCAGGGGGCGGATGAAAAACTGTTTTTT.

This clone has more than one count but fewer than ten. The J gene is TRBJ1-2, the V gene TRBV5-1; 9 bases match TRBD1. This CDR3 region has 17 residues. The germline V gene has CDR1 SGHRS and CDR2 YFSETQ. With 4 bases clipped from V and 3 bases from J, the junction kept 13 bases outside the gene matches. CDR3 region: CASSPGTGTNAYYGYTF. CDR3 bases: TGCGCCAGCAGCCCCGGGACAGGGACGAATGCCTACTATGGCTACACCTTC. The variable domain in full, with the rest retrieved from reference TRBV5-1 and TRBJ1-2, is KAGVTQTPRYLIKTRGQQVTLSCSPISGHRSVSWYQQTPGQGLQFLFEYFSETQRNKGNFPGRFSGRQFSNSRSEMNVSTLELGDSALYLCASSPGTGTNAYYGYTFGSGTRLTVV.

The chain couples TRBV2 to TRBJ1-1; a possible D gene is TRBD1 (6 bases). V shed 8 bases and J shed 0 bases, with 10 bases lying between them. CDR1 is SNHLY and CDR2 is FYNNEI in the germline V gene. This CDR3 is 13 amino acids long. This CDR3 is CASGQGLNTEAFF. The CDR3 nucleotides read TGTGCCAGCGGCCAGGGGCTGAACACTGAAGCTTTCTTT.

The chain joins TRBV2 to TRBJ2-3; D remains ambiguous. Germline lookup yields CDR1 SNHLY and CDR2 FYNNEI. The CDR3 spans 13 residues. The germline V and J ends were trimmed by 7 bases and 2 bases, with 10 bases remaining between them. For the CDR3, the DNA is TGTGCCAGCAATGGCGGATTCACAGATACGCAGTATTTT. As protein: CASNGGFTDTQYF.

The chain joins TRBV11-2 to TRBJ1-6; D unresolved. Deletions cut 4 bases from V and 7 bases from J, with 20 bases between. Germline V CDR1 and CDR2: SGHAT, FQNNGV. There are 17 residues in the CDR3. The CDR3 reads CASSSAGNRGRNSPLHF. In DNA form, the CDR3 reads TGTGCCAGCAGCTCCGCGGGCAATCGGGGTAGGAATTCACCCCTCCACTTT.

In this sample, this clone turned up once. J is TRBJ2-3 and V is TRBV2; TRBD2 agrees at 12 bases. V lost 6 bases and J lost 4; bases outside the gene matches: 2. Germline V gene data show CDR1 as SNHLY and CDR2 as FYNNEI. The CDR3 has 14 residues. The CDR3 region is CASSLAGGPDTQYF. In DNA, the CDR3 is TGTGCCAGCAGCCTAGCGGGGGGGCCAGATACGCAGTATTTT.

CDR3 residues: CASSPLTTGSSYNEQFF. As DNA, the CDR3 is TGCGCCAGCAGCCCCTTGACTACTGGTAGCTCCTACAATGAGCAGTTCTTC. The V call is TRBV4-1, the J call TRBJ2-1; D possibly corresponds to TRBD2 (5 bases). V shed 4 bases and J shed 0 bases, with 16 bases lying between them. CDR1 and CDR2 from the germline V gene are MGHRA and YSYEKL. CDR3 size: 17 residues.

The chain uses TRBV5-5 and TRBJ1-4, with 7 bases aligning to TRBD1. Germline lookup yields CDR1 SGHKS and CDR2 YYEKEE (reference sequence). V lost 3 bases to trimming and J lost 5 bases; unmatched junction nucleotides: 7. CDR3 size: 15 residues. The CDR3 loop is CASSWGQLLNEKLFF. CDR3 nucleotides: TGTGCCAGCAGCTGGGGACAGCTCTTAAATGAAAAACTGTTTTTT.

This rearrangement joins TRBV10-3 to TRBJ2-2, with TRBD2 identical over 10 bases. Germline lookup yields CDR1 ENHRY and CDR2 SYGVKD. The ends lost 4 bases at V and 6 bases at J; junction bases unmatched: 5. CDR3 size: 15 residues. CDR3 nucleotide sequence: TGTGCCATCAGTGGAGTTAGCGGGGGGTCCGGGGAGCTGTTTTTT. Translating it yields CAISGVSGGSGELFF.

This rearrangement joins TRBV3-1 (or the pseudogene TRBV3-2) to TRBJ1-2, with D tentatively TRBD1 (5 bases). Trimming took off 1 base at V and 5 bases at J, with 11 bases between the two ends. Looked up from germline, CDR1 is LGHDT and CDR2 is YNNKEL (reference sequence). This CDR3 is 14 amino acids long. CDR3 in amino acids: CASSQGAGWYGYTF. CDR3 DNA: TGTGCCAGCAGCCAAGGTGCAGGGTGGTATGGCTACACCTTC.

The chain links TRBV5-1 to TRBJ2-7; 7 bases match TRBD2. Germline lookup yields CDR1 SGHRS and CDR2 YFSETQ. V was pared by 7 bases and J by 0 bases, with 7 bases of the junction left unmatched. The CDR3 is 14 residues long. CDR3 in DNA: TGCGCCAGCGCCAATAGCGGGTCCTCCTACGAGCAGTACTTC. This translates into CASANSGSSYEQYF. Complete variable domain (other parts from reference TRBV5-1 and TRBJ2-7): KAGVTQTPRYLIKTRGQQVTLSCSPISGHRSVSWYQQTPGQGLQFLFEYFSETQRNKGNFPGRFSGRQFSNSRSEMNVSTLELGDSALYLCASANSGSSYEQYFGPGTRLTVT.

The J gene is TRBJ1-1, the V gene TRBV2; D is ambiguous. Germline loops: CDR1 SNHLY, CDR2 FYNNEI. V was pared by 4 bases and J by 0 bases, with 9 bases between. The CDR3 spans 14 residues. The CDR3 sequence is CASSVLEMNTEAFF. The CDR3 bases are TGTGCCAGCAGTGTGCTTGAGATGAACACTGAAGCTTTCTTT.

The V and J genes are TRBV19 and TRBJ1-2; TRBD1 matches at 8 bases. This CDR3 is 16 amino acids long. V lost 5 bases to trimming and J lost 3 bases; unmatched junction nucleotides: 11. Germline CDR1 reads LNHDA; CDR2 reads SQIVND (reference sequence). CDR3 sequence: CASSSRRTGQDYGYTF. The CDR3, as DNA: TGTGCCAGTAGTTCGCGACGGACAGGGCAAGACTATGGCTACACCTTC.

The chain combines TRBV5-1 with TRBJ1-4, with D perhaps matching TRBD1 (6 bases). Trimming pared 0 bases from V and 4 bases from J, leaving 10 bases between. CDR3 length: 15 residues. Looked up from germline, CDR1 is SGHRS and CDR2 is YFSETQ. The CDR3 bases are TGCGCCAGCAGCTTGGACAGGGCCATTAATGAAAAACTGTTTTTT. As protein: CASSLDRAINEKLFF.

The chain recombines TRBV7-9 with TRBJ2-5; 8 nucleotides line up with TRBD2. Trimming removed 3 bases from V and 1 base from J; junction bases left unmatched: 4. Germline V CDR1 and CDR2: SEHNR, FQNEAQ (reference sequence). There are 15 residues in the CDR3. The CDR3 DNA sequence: TGTGCCAGCAGCTTCGGCGGGGGGACCCAAGAGACCCAGTACTTC. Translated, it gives CASSFGGGTQETQYF.

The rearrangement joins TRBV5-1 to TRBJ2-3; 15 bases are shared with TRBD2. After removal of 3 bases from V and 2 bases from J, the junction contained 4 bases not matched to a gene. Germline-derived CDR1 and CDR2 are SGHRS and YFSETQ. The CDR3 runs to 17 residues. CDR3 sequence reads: CASSSRTSGGDTDTQYF. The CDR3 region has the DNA TGCGCCAGCAGCTCTAGGACTAGCGGGGGGGACACAGATACGCAGTATTTT.

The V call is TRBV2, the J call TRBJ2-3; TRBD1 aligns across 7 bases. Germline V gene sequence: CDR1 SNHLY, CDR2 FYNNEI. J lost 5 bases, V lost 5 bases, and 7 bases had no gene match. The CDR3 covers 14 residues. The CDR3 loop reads CASSRQGELDTQYF. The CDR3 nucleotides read TGTGCCAGCAGTCGACAGGGCGAGTTAGATACGCAGTATTTT.

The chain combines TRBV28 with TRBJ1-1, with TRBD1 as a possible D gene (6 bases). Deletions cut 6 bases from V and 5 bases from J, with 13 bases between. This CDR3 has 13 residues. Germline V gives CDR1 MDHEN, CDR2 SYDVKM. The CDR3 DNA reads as TGTGCCAGCAGAACTTGGACAGATACTGAAGCTTTCTTT. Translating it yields CASRTWTDTEAFF. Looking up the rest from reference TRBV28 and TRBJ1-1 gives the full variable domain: DVKVTQSSRYLVKRTGEKVFLECVQDMDHENMFWYRQDPGLGLRLIYFSYDVKMKEKGDIPEGYSVSREKKERFSLILESASTNQTSMYLCASRTWTDTEAFFGQGTRLTVV.